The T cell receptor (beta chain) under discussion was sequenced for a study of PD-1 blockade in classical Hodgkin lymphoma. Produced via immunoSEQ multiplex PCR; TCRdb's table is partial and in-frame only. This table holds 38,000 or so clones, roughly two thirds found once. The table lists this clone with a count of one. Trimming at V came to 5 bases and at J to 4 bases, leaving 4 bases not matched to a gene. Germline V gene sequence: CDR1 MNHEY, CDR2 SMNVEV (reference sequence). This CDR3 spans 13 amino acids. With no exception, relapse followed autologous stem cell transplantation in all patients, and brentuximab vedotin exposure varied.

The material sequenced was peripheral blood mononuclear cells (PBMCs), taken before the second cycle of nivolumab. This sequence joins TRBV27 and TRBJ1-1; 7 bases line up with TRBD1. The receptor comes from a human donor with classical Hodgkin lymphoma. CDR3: CASSPSGGTEAFF. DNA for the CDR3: TGTGCCAGCAGTCCATCAGGGGGCACTGAAGCTTTCTTT.